The source of this TCR beta chain is a study of control samples from healthy donors and cancer patients. Libraries were prepared by immunoSEQ multiplex PCR; TCRdb keeps only in-frame clonotypes and omits some of them. The profile shows roughly 84,000 clones, about 89% of them singletons. The CDR3 is made up of 14 amino acids. Germline CDR1 LNHDA, CDR2 SQIVND (reference sequence). The V end lost 2 bases, the J end lost 3 bases, and 8 bases lay between the germline ends. This receptor was obtained from a man aged 45-65 years in good health. The rearrangement links TRBV19 to TRBJ1-3; unclear D gene. The specimen sequenced was blood. The CDR3 sequence is CASSIPRGGNTIYF. The CDR3 bases are TGTGCCAGTAGTATACCCCGGGGTGGAAACACCATATATTTT.